This is a list of T cell receptor beta chains from one sample in a study of T cell repertoires in cytomegalovirus infection. Antigen specificity for these receptors is unknown. TCRdb reanalysed the reads using MiXCR and keeps one entry per CDR3 protein. There are about 920,000 distinct CDR3 sequences in the sample; around 32% occur only once, and 13% lies in the top ten. Sequenced here: cultured CD8+ T cells from PBMCs, sampled from culture after CMV antigen stimulation. These receptors were collected from a human donor in good health (CMV status not recorded). Some clones in this sample may be carry-over from other donors' samples. The CDR3 runs from the conserved cysteine through the conserved F or W. The D gene is left open where the match is weak. Clone size is shown for a subset of rows, as once, few, many or a class of expanded clone.

d_call,clone_size,v_call,j_call,cdr3_nt,cdr3_aa
TRBD1,NA,TRBV7-2,TRBJ1-6,TGTGCCAGCAGCTTAGGGGACAGGTATAATTCACCCCTCCACTTT,CASSLGDRYNSPLHF
TRBD1,NA,TRBV20-1,TRBJ2-5,TGCAGTGCTAGAGATTGGCAGGGGGACGGAGAGACCCAGTACTTC,CSARDWQGDGETQYF
NA,few,TRBV4-1,TRBJ1-6,TGCGCCAGCAGCCAAGTTCAGGGTCCGAATTCACCCCTCCACTTT,CASSQVQGPNSPLHF
TRBD2,NA,TRBV27,TRBJ2-3,TGTGCCACATCGGCGGGGGGGGTCACCTGGCACACAGATACGCAGTATTTT,CATSAGGVTWHTDTQYF
TRBD1,NA,TRBV6-5,TRBJ1-2,TGTGCCAGCAGTTACAGGAGGGACAGGGCGCTCTCCTACTATGGCTACACCTTC,CASSYRRDRALSYYGYTF
TRBD1,few,TRBV12-3/TRBV12-4,TRBJ1-6,TGTGCCAGCAGCCCTCTGACTTTTGACAGGGAGGGGAAAGGGTCACCCCTCCACTTT,CASSPLTFDREGKGSPLHF
TRBD2,NA,TRBV5-1,TRBJ2-1,TGCGCCAGCAGCTTGGCCGGAGCGGGGGGCCTCAATGAGCAGTTCTTC,CASSLAGAGGLNEQFF
TRBD1,NA,TRBV11-2,TRBJ2-4,TGTGCCAGCAGCTCCCGACAGGGCGCCGTGGACATTCAGTACTTC,CASSSRQGAVDIQYF
TRBD1,NA,TRBV12-5,TRBJ2-5,TGTGCTAGTGGTGTGACAGGGCTCCAAGAGACCCAGTACTTC,CASGVTGLQETQYF
NA,NA,TRBV27,TRBJ1-1,TGTGCCAGCAGTTTCATCGGGGGGAGGACTGAAGCTTTCTTT,CASSFIGGRTEAFF
NA,NA,TRBV19,TRBJ1-1,TGTGCCAGTAGTACCCCCCGGGGTCCGAACACTGAAGCTTTCTTT,CASSTPRGPNTEAFF
NA,NA,TRBV12-3/TRBV12-4,TRBJ1-2,TGTGCCAGCAGCCCCTTGGCGGGGACCTATGGCTACACCTTC,CASSPLAGTYGYTF
TRBD1,few,TRBV7-9,TRBJ1-2,TGTGCCAGCAGCCACTCACAGGGGGCATTCTATGGCTACACCTTC,CASSHSQGAFYGYTF
NA,few,TRBV27,TRBJ1-3,TGTGCCAGCAGCGCCTTGCCGAGCTCTGGAAACACCATATATTTT,CASSALPSSGNTIYF
NA,few,TRBV4-1,TRBJ1-3,TGCGCCAGCAGCCAAGATCGCTCTGGAAACACCATATATTTT,CASSQDRSGNTIYF
NA,few,TRBV12-3/TRBV12-4,TRBJ1-3,TGTGCCAGCCGTGGGACACCTCTCGGTGGAAACACCATATATTTT,CASRGTPLGGNTIYF
TRBD1,NA,TRBV3-1,TRBJ2-7,TGTGCCAGCAGTACCGGGACAGGTTCAAGCTCCTACGAGCAGTACTTC,CASSTGTGSSSYEQYF
NA,NA,TRBV2,TRBJ2-4,TGTGCCAGCAACAGCAAAAACATTCAGTACTTC,CASNSKNIQYF
TRBD1,NA,TRBV6-6,TRBJ2-3,TGTGCCAGCAGTTCCTCGGGAAGGGGGCCCCGCACAGATACGCAGTATTTT,CASSSSGRGPRTDTQYF
TRBD1,few,TRBV29-1,TRBJ1-1,TGCAGCGTTGGTATTCGACAGGGGGCTGTGAACACTGAAGCTTTCTTT,CSVGIRQGAVNTEAFF
NA,many,TRBV7-6,TRBJ2-1,TGTGCCAGCAGCTTAGATTTCAATGAGCAGTTCTTC,CASSLDFNEQFF
TRBD1,NA,TRBV28,TRBJ1-2,TGTGCCAGCAGCGATTCCGGGACAGGGGGTTGGGATGGCTACACCTTC,CASSDSGTGGWDGYTF